Listed here are 18 T cell receptor beta chains from one sample, sequenced in a study of cytomegalovirus exposure and HLA in healthy donors. Both 60 Vbeta primers and 13 Jbeta primers went into the PCR. Sequenced by immunoSEQ multiplex PCR; TCRdb stores in-frame clones only, minus some. The table includes about 130,000 clones, over 50% detected once. The specimen was PBMCs. The receptors originated from a human donor in good health.

This sequence joins TRBV6-5 and TRBJ2-3; maybe TRBD2 (6 bases). Trimming stripped 2 bases from V and 3 bases from J, with 9 bases between. The germline V gene encodes CDR1 MNHEY and CDR2 SVGAGI. There are 14 residues in the CDR3. CDR3 amino acids: CASSYRGGTDTQYF. For the CDR3, the DNA is TGTGCCAGCAGTTACCGTGGGGGGACAGATACGCAGTATTTT.

The rearrangement joins TRBV13 to TRBJ2-5; 7 bases agree with TRBD2. This CDR3 has 14 residues. Germline CDR1 reads PRHDT; CDR2 reads FYEKMQ (reference sequence). V shed 3 bases and J 4 bases; nucleotides not matched to a gene: 5. CDR3 in DNA: TGTGCCAGCAGCTTGGGCAGGGAGGGAGAGACCCAGTACTTC. Encoded protein: CASSLGREGETQYF.

This chain uses TRBV14 with TRBJ2-1, with D uncertain. V was pared by 1 base and J by 7 bases, with 5 bases between. In germline, CDR1 is SGHDN, CDR2 FVKESK. The CDR3 is made up of 12 amino acids. The CDR3 protein is CASSQVMNEQFF. The CDR3 nucleotides read TGTGCCAGCAGCCAAGTAATGAATGAGCAGTTCTTC.

The rearrangement uses TRBV28 and TRBJ2-1, with D perhaps TRBD2 (6 bases). This CDR3 is built from 14 residues. Germline V lookup: CDR1 MDHEN, CDR2 SYDVKM. V was trimmed by 1 base and J by 16 bases, leaving 20 bases between them. The CDR3 loop is CASSLSQSGAAGFF. Here the CDR3 DNA reads TGTGCCAGCAGTTTATCCCAATCCGGGGCTGCGGGATTCTTC.

V gene TRBV28 combines with J gene TRBJ2-7; D might be TRBD1 (6 bases). Germline V gives CDR1 MDHEN, CDR2 SYDVKM. Trimming cost V 2 bases and J 5 bases, with 13 bases left between them. The CDR3 consists of 14 residues. The CDR3 protein is CASSLLQGSHEQYF. The DNA of the CDR3 is TGTGCCAGCAGTTTACTACAGGGTAGCCACGAGCAGTACTTC. The full variable domain, completed using reference TRBV28 and TRBJ2-7, is DVKVTQSSRYLVKRTGEKVFLECVQDMDHENMFWYRQDPGLGLRLIYFSYDVKMKEKGDIPEGYSVSREKKERFSLILESASTNQTSMYLCASSLLQGSHEQYFGPGTRLTVT.

This clone was seen more than once but under ten times. The CDR3 is CASSVGQGSSSYEQYF. CDR3 nucleotide sequence: TGTGCCAGCAGCGTAGGACAGGGGTCAAGCTCCTACGAGCAGTACTTC. The V gene is TRBV7-9, the J gene TRBJ2-7; 9 nucleotides match TRBD1. The CDR3 totals 16 residues. Germline-derived CDR1 and CDR2 are SEHNR and FQNEAQ (reference sequence). The J segment lost 0 bases and the V segment lost 5 bases, leaving 8 bases of the junction unmatched.

This clone was counted a few times. The rearrangement links TRBV7-3 to TRBJ2-1; weak D call: TRBD1 (5 bases). The V gene's germline CDR1 is SGHTA and CDR2 FQGTGA. V was shortened by 2 bases and J by 8 bases, with 16 bases between the two germline ends. This CDR3 spans 15 amino acids. The CDR3 DNA reads TGTGCCAGCAGCTTATTGGCAGGGCCATTCGATGAGCAGTTCTTC. Protein: CASSLLAGPFDEQFF.

The rearrangement links TRBV4-2 to TRBJ2-3; TRBD2 might be the D (6 bases). Trimming stripped 4 bases from V and 4 bases from J, with 9 bases between. CDR1 and CDR2 from the germline V gene are LGHNA and YNFKEQ. The CDR3 loop spans 13 amino acids. The CDR3 nucleotides read TGTGCCAGCAGCCCCCAGCGGGCAGATACGCAGTATTTT. It translates to CASSPQRADTQYF.

The chain carries TRBV6-5 and TRBJ2-5; 8 bases fit TRBD1. The V segment lost 5 bases and the J segment 1 base; nucleotides outside the gene matches: 6. Germline V gene lookup returns CDR1 MNHEY and CDR2 SVGAGI. The CDR3 has 15 amino acids. The CDR3 DNA is TGTGCCAGCAGTCGAGACAGGGGAGGCCAAGAGACCCAGTACTTC. This encodes CASSRDRGGQETQYF.

This chain links TRBV27 with TRBJ1-1, with no clear D. The V gene lost 6 bases and the J gene lost 6 bases, with 14 bases spanning the gap. The CDR3 has 13 amino acids. Germline V gene lookup returns CDR1 MNHEY and CDR2 SMNVEV (reference sequence). The CDR3: CASSVMRVSEAFF. In DNA form, the CDR3 reads TGTGCCAGCAGCGTAATGAGGGTGTCTGAAGCTTTCTTT.

V gene TRBV6-5 combines with J gene TRBJ2-5, with 7 bases identical to TRBD1. This CDR3 region has 13 residues. In germline, CDR1 is MNHEY, CDR2 SVGAGI. V was pared by 4 bases and J by 3 bases, with 2 bases of the junction left unmatched. This CDR3 reads CASSLDREETQYF. CDR3 DNA sequence: TGTGCCAGCAGTTTAGACAGGGAAGAGACCCAGTACTTC.

The sample holds one count of this clone. The V and J genes are TRBV4-3 and TRBJ2-4, with TRBD1 as a possible D gene (5 bases). This CDR3 is built from 13 residues. V was clipped by 2 bases and J by 6 bases, with 8 bases between them. From germline, CDR1 is LGHNA and CDR2 YSLEER. CDR3 amino acids: CASSQQGLNIQYF. The CDR3 coding sequence is TGCGCCAGCAGCCAACAGGGTCTAAACATTCAGTACTTC.

This CDR3 reads CASSPRSDEQYF. CDR3 DNA: TGTGCCAGCTCACCACGGAGCGACGAGCAGTACTTC. This chain connects TRBV18 to TRBJ2-7; D is uncertain. The CDR3 contains 12 residues. V was clipped by 1 base and J by 5 bases, with 6 bases between them. Germline V lookup: CDR1 KGHSH, CDR2 LQKENI.

The gene calls are TRBV6-5 and TRBJ2-7, with TRBD2 identical over 8 bases. The germline V gene has CDR1 MNHEY and CDR2 SVGAGI. This CDR3 has 12 amino acids. The V and J ends lost 11 bases and 7 bases, in that order; junction bases with no gene match: 10. This CDR3 is CAVRTSRGEQYF. DNA of the CDR3: TGTGCCGTCCGGACTAGCCGGGGGGAGCAGTACTTC.

This chain joins TRBV15 and TRBJ1-1; tentatively, D is TRBD1 (5 bases). The CDR3 spans 13 residues. Germline CDR1 is LNHNV and CDR2 is YYDKDF (reference sequence). V gave up 7 bases and J gave up 4 bases, with 13 bases separating them. The CDR3 DNA reads TGTGCCACCACGACAGCCCCGGGCACTGAAGCTTTCTTT. It translates to CATTTAPGTEAFF.

The chain has TRBV5-1 and TRBJ2-7; the match to TRBD2 covers 9 bases. Germline V CDR1 and CDR2: SGHRS, YFSETQ. This CDR3 region has 15 residues. V was clipped by 2 bases and J by 2 bases; unmatched bases: 5. The CDR3 protein is CASSLASGVPYEQYF. CDR3 sequence (DNA): TGCGCCAGCAGCTTAGCTAGCGGGGTTCCCTACGAGCAGTACTTC.

This clone was observed a few times. CDR3 sequence reads: CASSLEAPPLNEAFF. The CDR3 coding sequence is TGTGCCAGCAGCTTAGAGGCCCCGCCTCTTAATGAAGCTTTCTTT. The chain combines TRBV7-3 with TRBJ1-1; D is unresolved. The CDR3 consists of 15 residues. Germline CDR1 is SGHTA and CDR2 is FQGTGA. Trimming shortened V by 2 bases and J by 7 bases, and 17 bases separated the two germline ends. Drawing the rest from reference TRBV7-3 and TRBJ1-1, the complete variable domain is GAGVSQTPSNKVTEKGKYVELRCDPISGHTALYWYRQSLGQGPEFLIYFQGTGAADDSGLPNDRFFAVRPEGSVSTLKIQRTERGDSAVYLCASSLEAPPLNEAFFGQGTRLTVV.

V usage is TRBV5-5 and J usage is TRBJ2-2; 7 bases line up with TRBD1. The junction had 9 bases not matched to a gene; V was cut back by 1 base and J by 3 bases. CDR3 length equals 17 residues. CDR1 SGHKS and CDR2 YYEKEE come from the germline V gene (reference sequence). In DNA, the CDR3 is TGTGCCAGCAGCTTGAGACAGGGAATTGTGTACACCGGGGAGCTGTTTTTT. Its protein product is CASSLRQGIVYTGELFF.